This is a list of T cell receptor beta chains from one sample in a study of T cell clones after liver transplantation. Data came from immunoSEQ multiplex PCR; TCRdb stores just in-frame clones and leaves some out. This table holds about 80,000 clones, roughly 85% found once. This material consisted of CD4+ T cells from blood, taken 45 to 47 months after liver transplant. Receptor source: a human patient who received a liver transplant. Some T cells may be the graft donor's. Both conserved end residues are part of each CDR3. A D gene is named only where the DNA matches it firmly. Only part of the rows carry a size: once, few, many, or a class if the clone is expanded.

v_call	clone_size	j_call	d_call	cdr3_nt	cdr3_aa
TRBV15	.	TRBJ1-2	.	TGTGCCACCAGCAGACCGGGACAAGGGACAATTGGGGGCTACACCTTC	CATSRPGQGTIGGYTF
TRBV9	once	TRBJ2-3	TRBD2	TGTGCCAGCAGCGTAGCTGGTGCTAGCGGGAGGGTCCCCTATAGCACAGATACGCAGTATTTT	CASSVAGASGRVPYSTDTQYF
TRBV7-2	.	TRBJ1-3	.	TGTGCCAGCAGCTTAGACCACCTTCCCAACACCATATATTTT	CASSLDHLPNTIYF
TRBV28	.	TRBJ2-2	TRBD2	TGTGCCAGTATTTGGGCGGGAGGTGGCACCGGGGAGCTGTTTTTT	CASIWAGGGTGELFF
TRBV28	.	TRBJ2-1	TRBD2	TGTGCCAGCAGTACTGCGGGACTAGCGGGTTACAATGAGCAGTTCTTC	CASSTAGLAGYNEQFF
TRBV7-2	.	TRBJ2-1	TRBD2	TGTGCCAGCAGCTTGGTCCTCCGGAGCGGGAGAACCTACAATGAGCAGTTCTTC	CASSLVLRSGRTYNEQFF
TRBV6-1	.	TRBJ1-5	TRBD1	TGTGCCAGCAAGGGACAGGGGAATGATCAGCCCCAGCATTTT	CASKGQGNDQPQHF
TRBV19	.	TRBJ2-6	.	TGTGCCAGTAGTATAGATCCTCAGGGTTTTAGCTCTGGGGCCAACGTCCTGACTTTC	CASSIDPQGFSSGANVLTF
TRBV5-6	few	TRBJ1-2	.	TGTGCCAGCAGCTTGGGACGGATCTATGGCTACACCTTC	CASSLGRIYGYTF
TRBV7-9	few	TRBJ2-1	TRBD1	TGTGCCAGCAGCATATCCGGGACAGGGGGCGATGAGCAGTTCTTC	CASSISGTGGDEQFF
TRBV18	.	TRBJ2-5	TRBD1	TGTGCCAGCTCGCAGTCAATACCTGGGACAGGGGGCGGTGAGCAGTACTTC	CASSQSIPGTGGGEQYF
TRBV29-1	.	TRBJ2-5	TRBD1	TGCAGCGTTGAAGACATCGACAGGGAGGAGACCCAGTACTTC	CSVEDIDREETQYF
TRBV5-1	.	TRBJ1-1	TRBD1	TGCGCCAGCAGCGGAACCGGGACAGGGCGGGTCACTGAAGCTTTCTTT	CASSGTGTGRVTEAFF
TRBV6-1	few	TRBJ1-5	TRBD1	TGTGCCAGCAGTGAAAGGGGACAGGGGGTTCGTCCCTATAGCAATCAGCCCCAGCATTTT	CASSERGQGVRPYSNQPQHF
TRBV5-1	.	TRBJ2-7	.	TGCGCCAGCAGCATACGAAGCGGAGCCTACGAGCAGTACTTC	CASSIRSGAYEQYF
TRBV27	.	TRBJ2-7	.	TGTGCCAGCAGTACCCGACTAGGGAACTACGAGCAGTACTTC	CASSTRLGNYEQYF
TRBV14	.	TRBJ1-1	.	TGTGCCAGCAGTCAATTTGTGACAGTTTTCACTGAAGCTTTCTTT	CASSQFVTVFTEAFF
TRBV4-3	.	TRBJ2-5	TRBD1	TGCGCCAGCAGCCCCGGCTTTACAGGGGTGGGAGAGACCCAGTACTTC	CASSPGFTGVGETQYF
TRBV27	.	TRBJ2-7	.	TGTGCCAGCAGTCCCACACCCACCCAACAGGGAGTGTCCTACGAGCAGTACTTC	CASSPTPTQQGVSYEQYF
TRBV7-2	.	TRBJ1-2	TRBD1	TGTGCCAGCAGCGCCCCCAGACAGGGTGACTATGGCTACACCTTC	CASSAPRQGDYGYTF
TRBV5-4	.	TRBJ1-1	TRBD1	TGTGCCAGCAGCGACGGGACAGGGAACACTGAAGCTTTCTTT	CASSDGTGNTEAFF
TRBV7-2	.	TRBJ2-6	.	TGTGCCAGCAGCCTACAACTCACGACTGGGGCCAACGTCCTGACTTTC	CASSLQLTTGANVLTF
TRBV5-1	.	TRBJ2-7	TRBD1	TGCGCCAGCAGCTTGGAGGGGACAGGGATCAACTTC	CASSLEGTGINF
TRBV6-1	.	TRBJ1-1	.	TGTGCCAGCAGTGAAACACTGAACACTGAAGCTTTCTTT	CASSETLNTEAFF
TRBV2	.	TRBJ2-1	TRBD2	TGTGCCAGCAGGTATAGGTGGCTAGCGGGAGTAAATGAGCAGTTCTTC	CASRYRWLAGVNEQFF
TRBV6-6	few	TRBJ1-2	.	TGTGCCAGCAGTTACTCGGAAAGGAGGGGCTACACCTTC	CASSYSERRGYTF
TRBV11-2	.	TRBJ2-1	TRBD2	TGTGCCAGCAGCTTGGCTAGCGGCTCCTACAATGAGCAGTTCTTC	CASSLASGSYNEQFF
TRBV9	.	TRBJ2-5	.	TGTGCCAAAGACGTAGACCAGTACTTC	CAKDVDQYF
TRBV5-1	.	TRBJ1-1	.	TGCGCCAGCAGCCCCAGGAGAGGGGGGAACACTGAAGCTTTCTTT	CASSPRRGGNTEAFF
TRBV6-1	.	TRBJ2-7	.	TGTGCCAGCAGTGAAGTTAAGGGGTCTTACGAGCAGTACTTC	CASSEVKGSYEQYF
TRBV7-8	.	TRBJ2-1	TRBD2	TGTGCCAGCAGCTTAGAACAAATAGGACTAGCGGGATACAATGAGCAGTTCTTC	CASSLEQIGLAGYNEQFF
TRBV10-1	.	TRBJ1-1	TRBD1	TGCGCCTACACGGGACAGGGCGTTGAAGCTTTCTTT	CAYTGQGVEAFF
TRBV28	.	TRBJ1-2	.	TGTGCCAGCAGTTTATACAGAACTAACTATGGCTACACCTTC	CASSLYRTNYGYTF
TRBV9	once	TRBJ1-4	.	TGTGCCAGCAGCGTTAGGGGGTACTATGGGGAAAAACTGTTTTTT	CASSVRGYYGEKLFF
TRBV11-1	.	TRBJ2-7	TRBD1	TGTGCCAGCAGCCACAGGGGGCGGGAGCAGTACTTC	CASSHRGREQYF
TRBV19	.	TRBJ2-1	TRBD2	TGTGCCAGTAGTAGATTAGCGGGAGGGCCGAATGAGCAGTTCTTC	CASSRLAGGPNEQFF
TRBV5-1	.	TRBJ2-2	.	TGCGCCAGCAGTTTATCCATCCTGGGAACCGGGGAGCTGTTTTTT	CASSLSILGTGELFF
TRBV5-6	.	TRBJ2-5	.	TGTGCCAGCAGCTTGTCGGGGGCGGAGACCCAGTACTTC	CASSLSGAETQYF
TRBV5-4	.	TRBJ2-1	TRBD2	TGTGCCAGCAGCTTGGGAGGGACTAGCGGCAATGAGCAGTTCTTC	CASSLGGTSGNEQFF
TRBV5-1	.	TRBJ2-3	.	TGCGCCAGCAGCTTGGGGGGGCTAGGCACAGATACGCAGTATTTT	CASSLGGLGTDTQYF
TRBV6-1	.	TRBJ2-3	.	TGTGCCAGCAGTGAAGCAACAGATACGCAGTATTTT	CASSEATDTQYF
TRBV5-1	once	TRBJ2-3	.	TGCGCCAGCAGCTTGAAGGCTAGGACGGTCCTTAGCACAGATACGCAGTATTTT	CASSLKARTVLSTDTQYF
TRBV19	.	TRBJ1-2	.	TGTGCCAGTAGCCTCCGGGTCCCCGGATATGGCTACACCTTC	CASSLRVPGYGYTF
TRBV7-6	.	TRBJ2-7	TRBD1	TGTGCCAGCAGCCCTAGAGGGGACAGGGTCTACTACGAGCAGTACTTC	CASSPRGDRVYYEQYF
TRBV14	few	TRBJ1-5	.	TGTGCCAGCAGCCAGTTCGGGAATCAGCCCCAGCATTTT	CASSQFGNQPQHF
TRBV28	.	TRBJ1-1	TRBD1	TGTGCCAGCATTCAGGGGGCGTACACTGAAGCTTTCTTT	CASIQGAYTEAFF
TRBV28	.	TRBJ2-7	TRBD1	TGTGCCAGCCTACCGGGACAGGGGCGAGCCTACGAGCAGTACTTC	CASLPGQGRAYEQYF
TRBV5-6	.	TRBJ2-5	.	TGTGCCAGCAGCTTGGCCGGGCGGGGACAACAAGAGACCCAGTACTTC	CASSLAGRGQQETQYF
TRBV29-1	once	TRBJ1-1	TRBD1	TGCAGCGTTGAACTCGGACAGGGGCCCCCCGGAACTGAAGCTTTCTTT	CSVELGQGPPGTEAFF
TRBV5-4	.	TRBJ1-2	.	TGTGCCAGCAGCTTGAGGACAGTCAATAACTATGGCTACACCTTC	CASSLRTVNNYGYTF
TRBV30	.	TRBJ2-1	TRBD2	TGTGCCTGGAGTCCCGGGAGGGAGCAGTTCTTC	CAWSPGREQFF
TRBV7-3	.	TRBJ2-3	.	TGTGCCAGCAGCTTAAATTCCGATACGCAGTATTTT	CASSLNSDTQYF
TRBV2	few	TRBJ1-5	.	TGTGCCAGCAGGAGCAGGGAAACCCAGCCCCAGCATTTT	CASRSRETQPQHF
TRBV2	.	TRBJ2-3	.	TGTGCCAGCAGGGAAGTCTCGGTACCCGATACGCAGTATTTT	CASREVSVPDTQYF
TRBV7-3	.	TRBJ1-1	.	TGTGCCAGCAGCTTAACCGGACAATCTGAAGCTTTCTTT	CASSLTGQSEAFF
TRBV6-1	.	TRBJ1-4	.	TGTGCCAGCAGTGGCAGCGTCACGGTCGGCGAAAAACTGTTTTTT	CASSGSVTVGEKLFF
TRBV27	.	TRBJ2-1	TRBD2	TGTGCCAGCAAACTAGCGGGAGGGCCGCGGTACAATGAGCAGTTCTTC	CASKLAGGPRYNEQFF
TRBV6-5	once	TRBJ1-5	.	TGTGCCAGCAGTTACAGGGAAGGTCAGCCCCAGCATTTT	CASSYREGQPQHF